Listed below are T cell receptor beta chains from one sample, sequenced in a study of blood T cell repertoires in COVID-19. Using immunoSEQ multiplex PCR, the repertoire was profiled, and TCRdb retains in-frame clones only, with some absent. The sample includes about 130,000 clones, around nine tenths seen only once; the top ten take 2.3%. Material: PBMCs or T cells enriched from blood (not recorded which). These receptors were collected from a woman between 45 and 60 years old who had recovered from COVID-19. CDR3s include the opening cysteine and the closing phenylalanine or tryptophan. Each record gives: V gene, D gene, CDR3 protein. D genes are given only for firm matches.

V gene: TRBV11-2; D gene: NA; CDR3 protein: CASSLVSRNYGYTF
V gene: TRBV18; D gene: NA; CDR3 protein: CASSPPVLAVRANEKLFF
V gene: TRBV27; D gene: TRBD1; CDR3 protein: CASSFSDRGKAFF
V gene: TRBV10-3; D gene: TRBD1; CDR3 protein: CAISGQGDQPQHF
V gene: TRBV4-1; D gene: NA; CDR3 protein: CASSRGSSYEQYF
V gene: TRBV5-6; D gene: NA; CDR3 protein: CASSSVRDIGSPLHF
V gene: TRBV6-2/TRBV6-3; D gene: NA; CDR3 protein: CASSYGLGSEQYF
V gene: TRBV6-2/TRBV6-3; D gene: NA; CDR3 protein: CASSYSGGIPSTEAFF
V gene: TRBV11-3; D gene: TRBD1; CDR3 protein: CASSYRTGNGYTF
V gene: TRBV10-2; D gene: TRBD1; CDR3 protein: CASSPRTGGNQPQHF
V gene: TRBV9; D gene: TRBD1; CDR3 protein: CASSATPTGAYGYTF
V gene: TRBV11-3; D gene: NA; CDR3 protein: CASSLELQTGEQYF
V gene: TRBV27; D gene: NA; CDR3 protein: CASSLTQGSSGYTF
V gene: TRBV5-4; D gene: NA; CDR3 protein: CASSLFQGSGYGYTF
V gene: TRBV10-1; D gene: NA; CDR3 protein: CASSDNSYEQYF
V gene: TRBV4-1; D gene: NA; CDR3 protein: CASSQEDPGLTDTQYF
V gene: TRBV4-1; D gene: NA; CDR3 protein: CASSQGFTAPGNEQFF
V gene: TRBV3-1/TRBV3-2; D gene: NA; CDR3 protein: CASSQRTVSGNTIYF
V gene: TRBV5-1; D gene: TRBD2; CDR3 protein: CASSPGLAGRYNEQFF
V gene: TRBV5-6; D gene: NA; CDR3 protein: CASSTNFGYTF
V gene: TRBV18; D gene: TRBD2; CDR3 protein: CASSTGTSASNEQFF
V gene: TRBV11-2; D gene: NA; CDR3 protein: CASSLAGRYEAFF
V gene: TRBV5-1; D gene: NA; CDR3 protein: CASSRLEGANYGYTF
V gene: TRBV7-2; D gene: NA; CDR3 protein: CASSLLGRRPGKEDTQYF
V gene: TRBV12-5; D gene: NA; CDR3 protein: CASGPFTDTQYF
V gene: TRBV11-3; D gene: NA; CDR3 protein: CASSSIDRNTEAFF
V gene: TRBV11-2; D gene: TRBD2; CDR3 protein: CASRRLAGGPGEGTQYF
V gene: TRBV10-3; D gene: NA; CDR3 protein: CATATGANYGYTF
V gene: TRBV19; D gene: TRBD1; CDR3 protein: CASTRGRNTEAFF
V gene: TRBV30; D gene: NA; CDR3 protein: CARRVLNTEAFF
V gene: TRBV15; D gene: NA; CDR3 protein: CATSRSSGRGYEQYF
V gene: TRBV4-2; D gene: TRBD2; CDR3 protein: CASSQELAGGGGELFF
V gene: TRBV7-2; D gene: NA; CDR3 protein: CASSLIPPPYSGDTEAFF
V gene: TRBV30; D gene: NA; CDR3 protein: CAWSVGAGGYTF
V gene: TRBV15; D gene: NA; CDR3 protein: CATSRVRQTTDTQYF
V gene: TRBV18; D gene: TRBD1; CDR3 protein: CASSPDPQGASGYTF
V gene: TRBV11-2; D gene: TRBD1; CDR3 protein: CASSVLQGAPGELFF
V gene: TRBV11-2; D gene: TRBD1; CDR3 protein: CASSPTGGYNQPQHF
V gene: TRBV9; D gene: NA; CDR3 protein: CASSDQGFEQYF
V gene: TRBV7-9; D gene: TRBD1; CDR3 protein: CASGWTGGYEQYF
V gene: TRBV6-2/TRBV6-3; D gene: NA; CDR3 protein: CASSRRPWGAGELFF
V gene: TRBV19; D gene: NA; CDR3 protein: CASSSGGDTEAFF
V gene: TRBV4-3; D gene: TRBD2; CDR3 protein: CASSQGGPSYEQYF
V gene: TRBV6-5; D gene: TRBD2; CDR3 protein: CATRSGGGTDTQYF
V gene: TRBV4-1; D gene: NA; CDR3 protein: CASSQDYPGGEVNSPLHF
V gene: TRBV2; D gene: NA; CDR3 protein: CASSEGRGSSPRYF
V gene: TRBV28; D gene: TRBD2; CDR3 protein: CASGDSGGGTDTQYF
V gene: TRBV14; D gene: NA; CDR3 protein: CASSPGGNSYEQYF
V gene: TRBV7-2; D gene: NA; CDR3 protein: CASSPWGGGETQYF
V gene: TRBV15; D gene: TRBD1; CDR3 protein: CATSRERGQSYGYTF
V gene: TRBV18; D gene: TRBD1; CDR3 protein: CASSVQGLPSGANVLTF
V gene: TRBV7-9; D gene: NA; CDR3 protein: CASSFGRKDSPLHF
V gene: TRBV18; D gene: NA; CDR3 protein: CASSPPIQRTYNEQFF
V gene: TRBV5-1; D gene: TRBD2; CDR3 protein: CASSSSGGSETQYF
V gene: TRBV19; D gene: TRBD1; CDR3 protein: CASSPTGGNQPQHF
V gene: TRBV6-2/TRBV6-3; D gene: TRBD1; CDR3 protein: CASSPDQGAVGTGELFF
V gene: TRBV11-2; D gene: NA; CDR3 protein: CASSFLSVPGTQYF
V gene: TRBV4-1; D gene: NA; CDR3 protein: CASSRPTLGAYEQYF
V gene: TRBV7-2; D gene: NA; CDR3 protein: CASSPPRGASSGNTIYF
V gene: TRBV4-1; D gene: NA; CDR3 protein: CASSQEERRINSPLHF